This T cell receptor beta chain was recovered during a study of CD8 T cells in ankylosing spondylitis. With 1 base clipped from V and 9 bases from J, the junction kept 5 bases outside the gene matches. The germline gives CDR1 SGHAT, CDR2 FQNNGV. The CDR3 runs to 15 residues. TCRdb itself ran the 5' RACE reads through MiXCR, one entry per CDR3 protein. This repertoire shows 150,000 or so distinct CDR3 sequences, under 35% found once; its top ten account for 4.5% to 6%. The chain combines TRBV11-2 with TRBJ2-1, with 11 bases matching TRBD2. The receptor was isolated from a male donor with ankylosing spondylitis. Input material: synovial fluid, either unsorted or a sorted T cell fraction (not recorded which). CDR3 region: CASSLVLAGGGEQFF. As DNA, the CDR3 is TGTGCCAGCAGCTTAGTGCTAGCGGGGGGTGGTGAGCAGTTCTTC.